A single sample gave rise to the 17 T cell receptor beta chains below, sequenced in a study of shared clonotypes between healthy human individuals. Measured with immunoSEQ multiplex PCR; TCRdb has only the in-frame clones, and not every one. The sample holds some 1.5 million clones, approximately 96% seen once. The material sequenced was naive CD4+ T cells sorted from blood. The sample's subset: CD45RA+ positively selected. Receptors originate from a man aged 25 to 40 in good health.

As DNA, the CDR3 is TGTGCCAGCATTCGGACACCAAGTTCCTCTGGAAACACCATATATTTT. Translated, it gives CASIRTPSSSGNTIYF. The chain links TRBV7-9 to TRBJ1-3, with D possibly being TRBD1 (5 bases). Trimming left V 7 bases short and J 0 bases short, with 16 bases between. Germline V gene sequence: CDR1 SEHNR, CDR2 FQNEAQ (reference sequence). The CDR3 contains 16 residues.

This clone has only one observation. Other nucleotide sequences in the sample specify the same CDR3. The chain links TRBV18 to TRBJ1-1, with a tentative D call TRBD1 (6 bases). The CDR3 length is 15 residues. V was cut by 0 bases and J by 0 bases, with 8 bases left in between. Germline values: CDR1 KGHSH, CDR2 LQKENI. CDR3 nucleotide sequence: TGTGCCAGCTCACCACCCGGGACAATGAACACTGAAGCTTTCTTT. Amino acid sequence: CASSPPGTMNTEAFF.

The chain joins TRBV5-8 to TRBJ2-7; TRBD1 or TRBD2 may be the D gene (5 bases each). CDR1 is SGHTS and CDR2 is YDEGEE in the germline V gene. V was pared by 4 bases and J by 3 bases, with 17 bases between. This CDR3 has 15 residues. The CDR3 here is CASSRTLTVDYEQYF. In DNA, the CDR3 is TGTGCCAGCAGCAGGACTTTGACAGTAGACTACGAGCAGTACTTC.

The V call is TRBV11-3, the J call TRBJ2-1; D possibly corresponds to TRBD2 (5 bases). This CDR3 is built from 14 residues. Germline V gene sequence: CDR1 SGHNT, CDR2 YENEEA. V was trimmed by 5 bases and J by 7 bases, leaving 15 bases between them. The CDR3 loop reads CASSQRASWNEQFF. CDR3 DNA sequence: TGTGCCAGCAGCCAAAGGGCTAGCTGGAATGAGCAGTTCTTC.

To note about this clone: At the DNA level, this CDR3 is encoded by other sequences in the same sample as well. The J gene is TRBJ2-7, the V gene TRBV9; 11 bases are shared with TRBD2. The CDR3 covers 15 residues. The V gene's germline CDR1 is SGDLS and CDR2 YYNGEE. Trimming at V came to 0 bases and at J to 7 bases, leaving 6 bases not matched to a gene. CDR3 region: CASSVALAGVGEQYF. The DNA of the CDR3 is TGTGCCAGCAGCGTAGCACTAGCGGGAGTCGGTGAGCAGTACTTC.

V and J are TRBV9 and TRBJ1-1; TRBD1 matches 7 bases. This CDR3 is built from 16 residues. V was clipped by 4 bases and J by 4 bases; unmatched bases: 13. Germline assignment: CDR1 SGDLS and CDR2 YYNGEE. CDR3 loop: CASSQGSPQGFTEAFF. The CDR3 DNA is TGTGCCAGCAGCCAGGGTAGTCCACAGGGGTTCACTGAAGCTTTCTTT.

This sequence joins TRBV4-1 and TRBJ2-5; TRBD2 is a possible D gene (5 bases). V lost 2 bases to trimming and J lost 3 bases, with 16 bases between them. This CDR3 is built from 16 residues. Germline values: CDR1 MGHRA, CDR2 YSYEKL. This CDR3 is CASSQPEEGRKETQYF. The CDR3 nucleotides read TGCGCCAGCAGCCAACCCGAAGAGGGCCGTAAAGAGACCCAGTACTTC.

J is TRBJ1-2 and V is TRBV10-3, with no clear D. V was cut by 1 base and J by 1 base, with 19 bases left in between. Germline V CDR1 and CDR2: ENHRY, SYGVKD. The CDR3 extends over 18 amino acids. The CDR3 region is CAISEFMDLDGDNYGYTF. In nucleotides, the CDR3 is TGTGCCATCAGTGAGTTTATGGACCTCGATGGGGATAACTATGGCTACACCTTC.

This clone has just one count. The chain uses TRBV7-9 and TRBJ2-1; D possibly corresponds to TRBD1 (5 bases). V was pared by 9 bases and J by 3 bases, with 12 bases between. CDR1 SEHNR and CDR2 FQNEAQ come from the germline V gene (reference sequence). The CDR3 consists of 13 residues. The CDR3 loop is CASLGVDYNEQFF. CDR3 nucleotides: TGTGCCAGTTTAGGGGTCGACTACAATGAGCAGTTCTTC.

To note about this clone: The same CDR3 is also encoded by other DNA sequences in this sample. The V gene is TRBV5-4, the J gene TRBJ2-7; D remains unclear. The germline V gene has CDR1 SGHNT and CDR2 YYREEE (reference sequence). CDR3 size: 12 residues. The V end lost 1 base, the J end lost 2 bases, and 4 bases lay between the germline ends. The CDR3 here is CASSLFPYEQYF. The CDR3 DNA sequence: TGTGCCAGCAGCTTGTTTCCCTACGAGCAGTACTTC.

V is TRBV5-1 and J is TRBJ2-6, with 7 bases aligning to TRBD1. Germline V gives CDR1 SGHRS, CDR2 YFSETQ. The V segment lost 4 bases and the J segment 0 bases; nucleotides outside the gene matches: 7. This CDR3 has 17 residues. As DNA, the CDR3 is TGCGCCAGCAGCGCTTCCGGGACAGCCTCTGGGGCCAACGTCCTGACTTTC. Translated, it gives CASSASGTASGANVLTF.

This clone was observed once. The rearrangement links TRBV6-5 to TRBJ1-2; D uncertain. V lost 2 bases to trimming and J lost 3 bases, with 7 bases between them. Germline V gene data show CDR1 as MNHEY and CDR2 as SVGAGI. This CDR3 region has 13 residues. The chain's CDR3 is CASSYGSDYGYTF. The CDR3 coding sequence is TGTGCCAGCAGTTACGGGTCGGACTATGGCTACACCTTC.

A note on this clone: The sample has other DNA sequences that encode this CDR3 too. This chain connects TRBV28 to TRBJ2-1; D is ambiguous. The germline gives CDR1 MDHEN, CDR2 SYDVKM. With 3 bases removed from V and 4 bases from J, the gap between germline ends came to 4 bases. This CDR3 has 12 residues. The CDR3 loop is CASSLRYNEQFF. DNA for the CDR3: TGTGCCAGCAGTTTGCGGTACAATGAGCAGTTCTTC.

The DNA for the CDR3 is TGTGCCAGCAGCAAAGACAGGGAGGTCTATGGCTACACCTTC. As protein: CASSKDREVYGYTF. This chain uses TRBV21-1 with TRBJ1-2. TRBV21-1 is listed as a pseudogene. The CDR3 contains 14 residues.

V and J are TRBV20-1 and TRBJ2-3; D is undetermined. CDR3 length: 10 amino acids. Germline V CDR1 and CDR2: DFQATT, SNEGSKA (reference sequence). Trimming left V 5 bases short and J 13 bases short, with 13 bases between. As DNA, the CDR3 is TGCAGTGCTGGACCCGGTGGGGAGTATTTT. As protein: CSAGPGGEYF.

V is TRBV5-6 and J is TRBJ1-4, with D possibly being TRBD1 (6 bases). This CDR3 region has 17 residues. The germline V gene encodes CDR1 SGHDT and CDR2 YYEEEE. Between the trimmed V and J ends, which lost 4 bases and 7 bases, there was a span of 23 bases. For the CDR3, the DNA is TGTGCCAGCAGCCGCCTCGATACCGGGGGGGGGCGTGAAAAACTGTTTTTT. Its protein is CASSRLDTGGGREKLFF.

The chain carries TRBV5-1 and TRBJ2-1; maybe TRBD2 (6 bases). V was shortened by 2 bases and J by 0 bases, with 9 bases between the two germline ends. Germline V gives CDR1 SGHRS, CDR2 YFSETQ. This CDR3 spans 15 amino acids. CDR3 coding DNA: TGCGCCAGCAGCTTCGGCGGGAACTCCTACAATGAGCAGTTCTTC. Encoded protein: CASSFGGNSYNEQFF.